Listed below are T cell receptor beta chains from one sample, sequenced in a study of T cells after somatic rescue of genetic block. Assay used: immunoSEQ multiplex PCR; TCRdb lists only in-frame clones, some missing. The table records 68,000 or so clones, under 95% of them present only once. The sample consisted of peripheral blood mononuclear cells (PBMCs). These receptors were taken from a man aged 40-49 years. Each CDR3 is given without its conserved first and last residue.

CDR3	V	J
ASSQDRGGGYGYT	TRBV4-3	TRBJ1-2
ASSGRGGQGIQETQY	TRBV9	TRBJ2-5
ASSLLAAQSSYNEQF	TRBV4-1	TRBJ2-1
ASSEARGYGYT	TRBV6-1	TRBJ1-2
ASSPVRGLRETQY	TRBV7-8	TRBJ2-5
ASRLEAGDTQY	TRBV27	TRBJ2-3
ASSGVSSNEKLF	TRBV2	TRBJ1-4
ASSIKRGAGGETQY	TRBV19	TRBJ2-5
ASSVVVSGIYNEQF	TRBV9	TRBJ2-1
ASSLGRGGLDLFSEQY	TRBV13	TRBJ2-7
ASSSPHGLALETQY	TRBV11-2	TRBJ2-5